The T cell receptor (beta chain) described here comes from a study of CD4+ T cells in melanoma. General observations from the study: CD8+ T cell, macrophage and B cell function reportedly correlated with neoantigen-specific CD4+ T cells. In melanoma, neoantigen-specific CD4+ T cells reportedly differed in differentiation state.

The V gene lost 6 bases and the J gene lost 4 bases, with 10 bases spanning the gap. This CDR3 region has 13 residues. Germline V CDR1 and CDR2: SNHLY, FYNNEI. The protocol was immunoSEQ multiplex PCR, while the TCRdb copy is restricted to in-frame clones and leaves out a portion. The data show 110,000 to 150,000 clones, 92% seen once. Notes on this clone: Its antigen remains unidentified.

This TCR was recovered from a human donor with melanoma. The chain carries TRBV2 and TRBJ2-4; tentative D call: TRBD1 (6 bases). The CDR3, as DNA: TGTGCCAGCAGGACCGACAGGAAAAACATTCAGTACTTC. The encoded protein is CASRTDRKNIQYF. Looking up the rest from reference TRBV2 and TRBJ2-4 gives the full variable domain: EPEVTQTPSHQVTQMGQEVILRCVPISNHLYFYWYRQILGQKVEFLVSFYNNEISEKSEIFDDQFSVERPDGSNFTLKIRSTKLEDSAMYFCASRTDRKNIQYFGAGTRLSVL.